The clone carrying this T cell receptor beta chain showed up many times. Time point: newly diagnosed GD, antithyroid drugs for less than 3 months. PBMC-derived RNA was used for the TCR library. The source of the sample is a study of regulatory T cells in long-lasting Graves disease. HTBI primers from iRepertoire and Arm-PCR of CDR3 regions yielded the TCR beta libraries. MiXCR, applied by TCRdb to the multiplex PCR reads, yields one record per CDR3 protein. The sample has fewer than 400,000 distinct CDR3 sequences; 18% are singletons. This clonotype was sampled from a female donor with Graves disease. Material: peripheral blood mononuclear cells (PBMCs), obtained at new diagnosis, from a patient treated with antithyroid drugs.

CDR3 nucleotide sequence: TGTGCCAGCTCCCGGACTAGCGGGAGGGTCCTCTCCTACAATGAGCAGTTCTTC. Translated, it gives CASSRTSGRVLSYNEQFF. J is TRBJ2-1 and V is TRBV11-3; 15 nucleotides align to TRBD2. There are 18 residues in the CDR3. Germline CDR1 is SGHNT and CDR2 is YENEEA. J was trimmed by 0 bases and V by 8 bases; bases with no gene match: 8. The full variable domain, with the rest looked up from reference TRBV11-3 and TRBJ2-1, is EAGVVQSPRYKIIEKKQPVAFWCNPISGHNTLYWYLQNLGQGPELLIRYENEEAVDDSQLPKDRFSAERLKGVDSTLKIQPAELGDSAVYLCASSRTSGRVLSYNEQFFGPGTRLTVL.